The 2 T cell receptor beta chains below all came from one sample that was sequenced in a study of shared clonotypes between healthy human individuals. The data were produced by immunoSEQ multiplex PCR, yet TCRdb's version contains in-frame clones alone and is incomplete. The sample yields 1.5 million to 1.9 million clones, 95% to 99% seen once. The sample was naive CD4+ T cells sorted from blood. The subset was: CD45RA+ positively selected. Source of these receptors: a man aged 25-45 years in good health.

The J gene is TRBJ1-1, the V gene TRBV25-1, with D tentatively TRBD1 (5 bases). The length of the CDR3 is 15 residues. Germline V lookup: CDR1 MGHDK, CDR2 SYGVNS. V shed 5 bases and J shed 2 bases, with 15 bases lying between them. In nucleotides, the CDR3 is TGTGCCAGCAGTAAAGTCCTTTGGGGCAACACTGAAGCTTTCTTT. This translates into CASSKVLWGNTEAFF.

The V gene is TRBV6-1, the J gene TRBJ2-1; D call uncertain. The CDR3 covers 16 residues. Germline V gene lookup returns CDR1 MNHNS and CDR2 SASEGT. V dropped 1 base and J dropped 4 bases, with 14 bases sitting between them. CDR3 sequence (DNA): TGTGCCAGCAGTGAAGAGGTAGGCCCCCCATACAATGAGCAGTTCTTC. Residues: CASSEEVGPPYNEQFF.